One and the same sample provided the 3 T cell receptor beta chains below, sequenced in a study of blood T cell repertoires in COVID-19. This table comes from immunoSEQ multiplex PCR, and its TCRdb copy is limited to in-frame clones, with some not included. Of a few hundred thousand clones in the sample, roughly four fifths were seen once. Input material: peripheral blood. Receptors were obtained from a woman older than 75 with COVID-19, enrolled during active disease.

V usage is TRBV6-5 and J usage is TRBJ1-6, with 7 bases identical to TRBD1. V trimming: 7 bases; J trimming: 9 bases; junction bases outside the gene matches: 12. There are 15 residues in the CDR3. CDR1 is MNHEY, CDR2 SVGAGI, per germline. The CDR3 protein is CASIEQGSMSSPLHF. DNA for the CDR3: TGTGCCAGCATCGAACAGGGGTCTATGAGTTCACCCCTCCACTTT.

V usage is TRBV19 and J usage is TRBJ1-2; no definite D call. Germline V CDR1 and CDR2: LNHDA, SQIVND (reference sequence). The CDR3 is made up of 14 amino acids. Trimming removed 7 bases at V and 7 bases at J, with 19 bases between. The CDR3 DNA is TGTGCCAGTACCATCGGATTCCGGGAGGGTGGCTACACCTTC. It is translated as CASTIGFREGGYTF. The full variable domain, its missing parts supplied by reference TRBV19 and TRBJ1-2, is DGGITQSPKYLFRKEGQNVTLSCEQNLNHDAMYWYRQDPGQGLRLIYYSQIVNDFQKGDIAEGYSVSREKKESFPLTVTSAQKNPTAFYLCASTIGFREGGYTFGSGTRLTVV.

This rearrangement joins TRBV7-2 to TRBJ2-1; possible D gene TRBD2, 6 bases. Trimming took 5 bases from V and 9 from J, leaving 14 bases between them. From germline, CDR1 is SGHTA and CDR2 FQGNSA. The CDR3 length is 13 residues. The chain's CDR3 is CASSIGTQGEQFF. The CDR3 DNA reads as TGTGCCAGCAGCATCGGGACTCAGGGTGAGCAGTTCTTC. The whole variable domain, filled in from reference TRBV7-2 and TRBJ2-1, reads GAGVSQSPSNKVTEKGKDVELRCDPISGHTALYWYRQSLGQGLEFLIYFQGNSAPDKSGLPSDRFSAERTGGSVSTLTIQRTQQEDSAVYLCASSIGTQGEQFFGPGTRLTVL.